The rows below give T cell receptor beta chains drawn from one sample of a study of immune evolution from preneoplasia to lung adenocarcinoma. Data came from immunoSEQ multiplex PCR; TCRdb stores just in-frame clones and leaves some out. The sample holds a few thousand clones, more than 75% seen once. The source material was FFPE adjacent normal lung tissue. Every receptor here comes from a person between 60 and 80 years old with lung adenocarcinoma. CDR3s leave out the opening cysteine and the closing phenylalanine or tryptophan. The order of the fields is V gene, CDR3 protein.

>TRBV5-6
ASSLLDGVKGEKLF
>TRBV28
ASSWEGTYEQY
>TRBV7-2
ASSLVKRTSGNSPLH
>TRBV6-6
ASSDRGGNQPQH
>TRBV7-3
ASSLTGSFSPLH
>TRBV29-1
SAEGQRREQY
>TRBV9
ASSRQGVGYT
>TRBV6-6
ASSGSVLGGARGYT
>TRBV6-1
ASLPGRNTEAF
>TRBV12-5
ASGLSPGLPI
>TRBV5-6
ASSLFASGRNHEQF
>TRBV30
AWSLFYGYT
>TRBV6-1
ASSGQSGADTQY
>TRBV19
ASSIRTESEQY
>TRBV11-2
ASSLGVLNEKLF
>TRBV2
ASSEGGASGYT
>TRBV28
ASSLFGEARYGYT
>TRBV4-1
ASSQEGQGGEAF
>TRBV18
ASSRIYRDSVYEQY
>TRBV28
ASSVSYYGYT
>TRBV15
ATSRDVGGEKLF
>TRBV2
ASSIRTDEQY
>TRBV27
ASSPRDYSNTIY